This T cell receptor beta chain was profiled in a study of T cell repertoires in cytomegalovirus infection. Turning to the study itself: Epitope selection comprised recently identified HLA-C-restricted CMV epitopes and well-studied HLA-B-restricted CMV epitopes. CMV infection and matching HLA type were both indicated by public TCR beta signatures.

This clonotype was recorded a few times. Its specificity is unknown. TCRdb re-derived calls from the reads in MiXCR, one entry per CDR3 protein. The sample holds hundreds of thousands of distinct CDR3 sequences; about 27% are singletons and the top ten take 15% to 25%. The germline V and J ends were trimmed by 5 bases and 6 bases, with 14 bases remaining between them. This CDR3 comprises 14 residues. Germline loops: CDR1 MNHNY, CDR2 SVGAGI (reference sequence). Whole-study results and caveats: It was HLA-C-restricted CMV-specific TCR beta clonotypes that dominated the response ex vivo.

The rearrangement uses TRBV6-6 and TRBJ1-5; D is perhaps TRBD1 (5 bases). The clonotype was recovered from a human donor in good health (CMV status not recorded). Some clones in this sample may be carry-over from other donors' samples. Sequencing was performed on cultured PBMCs, taken from culture after CMV antigen stimulation. DNA for the CDR3: TGTGCCAGCAGTGCTTTGCAGGGTTTTCAGCCCCAGCATTTT. Its translation is CASSALQGFQPQHF.